A single sample is the source of the 28 T cell receptor beta chains below, sequenced in a study of T-cell memory formation after mild COVID-19. TCRdb re-called the 5' RACE reads through MiXCR, storing one row per CDR3 protein. The sample holds around 13,000 distinct CDR3 sequences, about 12% seen once. Specimen: PBMCs or a T cell subset sorted from them (not recorded which). These receptors all come from an adult woman who had mild COVID-19 (a few samples of this study predate the infection). Cell type and time point are not known.

This clonotype came up many times. V usage is TRBV20-1 and J usage is TRBJ2-3, with D maybe TRBD2 (5 bases). The CDR3 contains 14 residues. The germline CDR1 and CDR2 sequences are DFQATT and SNEGSKA (reference sequence). Trimming stripped 6 bases from V and 2 bases from J, with 15 bases between. For the CDR3, the DNA is TGCAGTGCGTCTAGCTCTTCAACCACAGATACGCAGTATTTT. Translated, it gives CSASSSSTTDTQYF.

This clonotype came up many times. The V and J genes are TRBV20-1 and TRBJ2-3; 12 bases align to TRBD2. CDR3 length equals 16 residues. V dropped 1 base and J dropped 4; count of bases not matched to a gene: 6. Germline values: CDR1 DFQATT, CDR2 SNEGSKA (reference sequence). CDR3 sequence reads: CSARGHTSGGSDTQYF. DNA of the CDR3: TGCAGTGCTAGAGGTCACACTAGCGGGGGGTCAGATACGCAGTATTTT.

This clonotype was found many times. The gene calls are TRBV13 and TRBJ2-3; TRBD2 matches at 8 bases. Germline trimming cut 2 bases from V and 5 bases from J; bases unmatched to any gene: 6. The CDR3 consists of 15 residues. Germline V CDR1 and CDR2: PRHDT, FYEKMQ (reference sequence). DNA of the CDR3: TGTGCCAGCAGCTTAAGAGCGGGAGAAGGAGATACGCAGTATTTT. This sequence encodes CASSLRAGEGDTQYF.

This clonotype was picked up many times. This chain joins TRBV18 and TRBJ2-1; TRBD2 aligns across 10 bases. Per the germline V gene, CDR1 is KGHSH and CDR2 is LQKENI. The CDR3 totals 16 residues. The J segment lost 9 bases and the V segment lost 0 bases, leaving 8 bases of the junction unmatched. CDR3 sequence: CASSPPLAGVSIEQFF. CDR3 nucleotide sequence: TGTGCCAGCTCACCACCGCTAGCGGGAGTTTCAATTGAGCAGTTCTTC.

This clonotype was seen at least ten times. The chain employs TRBV5-1 and TRBJ2-5; 7 bases are a match to TRBD1. V lost 3 bases, J lost 3 bases, and 5 bases stayed unmatched. Germline V CDR1 and CDR2: SGHRS, YFSETQ. CDR3 length: 14 amino acids. CDR3: CASSWDRDKETQYF. The CDR3 DNA reads as TGCGCCAGCAGCTGGGACAGAGACAAAGAGACCCAGTACTTC.

The genes are TRBV13 and TRBJ1-2; 8 bases are a match to TRBD1. CDR1 and CDR2 from the germline V gene are PRHDT and FYEKMQ (reference sequence). The CDR3 has 15 residues. V lost 1 base and J lost 3; bases outside the gene matches: 4. CDR3 loop: CASSLDTGGHYGYTF. The CDR3 bases are TGTGCCAGCAGCTTAGACACAGGGGGGCACTATGGCTACACCTTC.

This clonotype was observed many times. This chain connects TRBV28 to TRBJ2-5; TRBD2 is a possible D gene (5 bases). The length of the CDR3 is 13 residues. Germline V CDR1 and CDR2: MDHEN, SYDVKM. V lost 3 bases to trimming and J lost 4 bases, with 9 bases between them. CDR3 amino acids: CASSFLARETQYF. The CDR3 coding sequence is TGTGCCAGCAGTTTTCTAGCCAGAGAGACCCAGTACTTC.

Many counts were recorded for this clonotype. This chain links TRBV2 with TRBJ2-7, with D perhaps TRBD1 (6 bases). The CDR3 runs to 15 residues. Germline V lookup: CDR1 SNHLY, CDR2 FYNNEI. With 6 bases removed from V and 5 bases from J, the gap between germline ends came to 20 bases. The DNA for the CDR3 is TGTGCCAGCAGCAGAGGGGGTCCCCAGTCGAACGAGCAGTACTTC. Amino acid sequence: CASSRGGPQSNEQYF.

The chain recombines TRBV5-1 with TRBJ1-2; 7 bases align to TRBD1. There are 13 residues in the CDR3. Germline CDR1 and CDR2: SGHRS and YFSETQ. Trimming cost V 4 bases and J 7 bases; bases outside gene matches: 7. As DNA, the CDR3 is TGCGCCAGCAGCGAGGGACAGCCGGTTGGCTACACCTTC. Protein sequence: CASSEGQPVGYTF.

In its sample, this clonotype was seen many times. The rearrangement uses TRBV4-2 and TRBJ2-3; 15 bases fit TRBD2. Germline V lookup: CDR1 LGHNA, CDR2 YNFKEQ. This CDR3 contains 23 residues. V was clipped by 4 bases and J by 1 base; unmatched bases: 21. CDR3 loop: CASSRLGLPGLAGGRGGTDTQYF. CDR3 sequence (DNA): TGTGCCAGCAGCCGCCTTGGTTTACCGGGACTAGCGGGGGGCCGAGGTGGCACAGATACGCAGTATTTT.

This clonotype occurred many times. The chain couples TRBV12-3 or TRBV12-4 to TRBJ1-2, with TRBD1 matching over 9 bases. The junction had 1 base not matched to a gene; V was cut back by 4 bases and J by 4 bases. CDR3 length: 13 residues. CDR3 nucleotide sequence: TGTGCCAGCAGTTGGACAGGGGCCTATGGCTACACCTTC. This encodes CASSWTGAYGYTF.

This chain uses TRBV4-1 with TRBJ2-3, with no clear D. CDR1 is MGHRA, CDR2 YSYEKL, per germline. CDR3 size: 13 residues. V was cut by 4 bases and J by 11 bases, with 16 bases left in between. The DNA of the CDR3 is TGCGCCAGCAGCCCGCGACACCCCTTGAGGCAGTATTTT. It codes for CASSPRHPLRQYF.

The sample holds many counts of this clonotype. The chain couples TRBV7-8 to TRBJ2-7; D gene ambiguous. The V gene's germline CDR1 is SGHVS and CDR2 FQNEAQ. Trimming pared 2 bases from V and 3 bases from J, leaving 5 bases between. The CDR3 extends over 12 amino acids. This CDR3 is CASSLKLYEQYF. In DNA form, the CDR3 reads TGTGCCAGCAGCTTAAAACTCTACGAGCAGTACTTC.

This clonotype showed up many times. As DNA, the CDR3 is TGTGCCAGCAGCTCCGGACCTTCCTACGAGCAGTACTTC. This sequence encodes CASSSGPSYEQYF. The chain uses TRBV5-6 and TRBJ2-7; D remains ambiguous. This CDR3 contains 13 residues. Germline V gives CDR1 SGHDT, CDR2 YYEEEE. V dropped 3 bases and J dropped 1 base, with 8 bases sitting between them.

By sample fraction, this clonotype is medium-sized. The J gene is TRBJ2-5, the V gene TRBV9, with unresolved D. With 1 base removed from V and 4 bases from J, the gap between germline ends came to 14 bases. Germline V gene sequence: CDR1 SGDLS, CDR2 YYNGEE. The CDR3 is 15 residues long. CDR3 nucleotides: TGTGCCAGCAGCGTATTGTTTGGGCCAGGAGAGACCCAGTACTTC. Amino acids: CASSVLFGPGETQYF.

This clonotype was seen more than once but under ten times. The chain recombines TRBV4-1 with TRBJ2-1, with D perhaps given as TRBD1 or TRBD2 (5 bases each). V lost 4 bases to trimming and J lost 8 bases, with 21 bases between them. The germline V gene has CDR1 MGHRA and CDR2 YSYEKL. The CDR3 has 16 residues. CDR3 nucleotide sequence: TGCGCCAGCAGCCTCACCGTGGTGGGGGAGTTCTATGAGCAGTTCTTC. Its translation: CASSLTVVGEFYEQFF.

The table lists this clonotype with many counts. The V and J genes are TRBV5-1 and TRBJ1-1; 8 positions agree with TRBD1. Germline lookup yields CDR1 SGHRS and CDR2 YFSETQ. CDR3 length: 15 residues. V trimming: 4 bases; J trimming: 6 bases; junction bases outside the gene matches: 11. The CDR3: CASSVRDRMSPEAFF. CDR3 in DNA: TGCGCCAGCAGCGTGAGGGACAGGATGTCCCCTGAAGCTTTCTTT.

This clonotype is labeled medium-sized. V and J are TRBV9 and TRBJ2-2; D tentatively reads TRBD1 or TRBD2 (5 bases each). CDR3 size: 14 residues. In germline, CDR1 is SGDLS, CDR2 YYNGEE. Trimming removed 4 bases from V and 6 bases from J, with 13 bases in between. This chain's CDR3 is CASSPPRGAGELFF. As DNA, the CDR3 is TGTGCCAGCAGCCCTCCGAGGGGAGCCGGGGAGCTGTTTTTT.

This clonotype was recorded at least ten times. The rearrangement links TRBV18 to TRBJ1-1; D gene ambiguous. V was trimmed by 2 bases and J by 5 bases, leaving 3 bases between them. The CDR3 extends over 11 amino acids. Germline loops: CDR1 KGHSH, CDR2 LQKENI. The CDR3 DNA sequence: TGTGCCAGCTCACCAGGGACTGAAGCTTTCTTT. Translation gives CASSPGTEAFF.

This clonotype has a count of ten or more. This chain joins TRBV29-1 and TRBJ2-7; D might be TRBD1 (5 bases). The V and J ends lost 6 bases and 0 bases respectively, with 15 bases between them. Per germline, CDR1 SQVTM and CDR2 ANQGSEA. The CDR3 consists of 14 residues. CDR3 sequence: CSVLDSLGSYEQYF. The CDR3 region has the DNA TGCAGCGTATTAGACAGCTTGGGCTCCTACGAGCAGTACTTC.

This clonotype turned up a few times. The chain carries TRBV12-3 or TRBV12-4 and TRBJ1-2; no firm D call. Trimming pared 3 bases from V and 1 base from J, leaving 6 bases between. The CDR3 sequence is 13 residues long. The CDR3 nucleotides read TGTGCCAGCAGTTTGTCACTTAACTATGGCTACACCTTC. As protein: CASSLSLNYGYTF.

In this sample, this clonotype turned up many times. V and J are TRBV2 and TRBJ2-2; D not resolved. The CDR3 extends over 14 amino acids. Germline values: CDR1 SNHLY, CDR2 FYNNEI. The V and J ends lost 3 bases and 9 bases respectively, with 14 bases between them. CDR3 amino acids: CASSEVSGIRELFF. The CDR3 DNA is TGTGCCAGCAGTGAGGTTTCAGGTATCCGGGAGCTGTTTTTT.

This clonotype has at least ten counts. The rearrangement uses TRBV3-1 and TRBJ2-4; 8 positions match TRBD2. The length of the CDR3 is 16 residues. The germline V gene encodes CDR1 LGHDT and CDR2 YNNKEL (reference sequence). V lost 4 bases to trimming and J lost 6 bases; unmatched junction nucleotides: 11. The CDR3 spells CASSLSGGHTGNIQYF. The CDR3 bases are TGTGCCAGCAGCCTAAGCGGGGGTCATACGGGAAACATTCAGTACTTC.

This clonotype has ten or more counts. The V and J genes are TRBV27 and TRBJ1-5; D not resolved. Per germline, CDR1 MNHEY and CDR2 SMNVEV (reference sequence). Trimming shortened V by 6 bases and J by 3 bases, and 15 bases separated the two germline ends. This CDR3 has 15 amino acids. The CDR3 nucleotides read TGTGCCAGCAGCAACCGAGGCGCACTCAATCAGCCCCAGCATTTT. It is translated as CASSNRGALNQPQHF.

This clonotype was seen many times. The V gene is TRBV7-8, the J gene TRBJ2-1; 12 bases are a match to TRBD2. CDR1 and CDR2 (germline): SGHVS, FQNEAQ. Trimming at V came to 8 bases and at J to 10 bases, leaving 9 bases not matched to a gene. The CDR3 consists of 14 residues. The CDR3 DNA reads as TGTGCCAGCGGCCCTAGCGGGAGGGCAGGGGAGCAGTTCTTC. The encoded protein is CASGPSGRAGEQFF.

This clonotype occurred many times. The chain couples TRBV4-1 to TRBJ1-1, with a weak D call TRBD1 (6 bases). This CDR3 contains 16 residues. V lost 2 bases to trimming and J lost 0 bases, with 13 bases between them. The germline V gene encodes CDR1 MGHRA and CDR2 YSYEKL. CDR3 loop: CASSQYPGAVNTEAFF. The CDR3 nucleotides read TGCGCCAGCAGCCAATACCCGGGGGCGGTGAACACTGAAGCTTTCTTT.

This clonotype was detected many times. The chain links TRBV4-2 to TRBJ1-2; the D is unclear. The CDR3 spans 14 residues. Germline loops: CDR1 LGHNA, CDR2 YNFKEQ. Trimming cost V 0 bases and J 4 bases, with 9 bases left between them. The CDR3 protein is CASSQDTSFYGYTF. The CDR3 bases are TGTGCCAGCAGCCAAGATACGAGTTTCTATGGCTACACCTTC.

Many counts were recorded for this clonotype. CDR3 residues: CSVVGRTYEQYF. The CDR3 DNA reads as TGCAGCGTTGTCGGGCGGACCTACGAGCAGTACTTC. The gene calls are TRBV29-1 and TRBJ2-7; D not resolved. V was cut by 4 bases and J by 2 bases, with 9 bases left in between. The germline V gene has CDR1 SQVTM and CDR2 ANQGSEA. The CDR3 runs to 12 residues.